This paragraph reports one T cell receptor (beta chain). Its antigen is currently not known. Base qualities are not at hand, and no much larger clone is one base apart. The data originate from a study of tumor-infiltrating lymphocytes in localized non-small cell lung cancer (dated by TCRdb to the early 2020s). Looking at the study overall: Several histologies were represented in the cohort, which also included both smokers and never-smokers as well as patients whose samples were collected after neoadjuvant chemotherapy. From each patient came resected tumor tissue plus uninvolved lung tissue from that same patient, and the uninvolved lung tissue was described as non-adjacent to the tumor. Flow cytometry, multiplex immunofluorescence, RNA-seq, exome sequencing and proteomics were applied to the same patients as TCR sequencing, which was one of several integrated assays. In total, the ICON cohort was made up of approximately 140 surgical patients who had localized non-small cell lung cancer and whose tumors were resected. A total of fewer than 65 patients were included in the paired tumor versus uninvolved lung comparison of immunoSEQ T-cell fraction.

After removal of 4 bases from V and 4 bases from J, the junction retains 18 bases not matched to a gene. Sequences SNHLY (CDR1) and FYNNEI (CDR2) are obtained from the germline V gene. The cysteine opens and the phenylalanine closes a CDR3 of 19 amino acids. Only CDR3 DNA remains: 57 bases, in frame from the first base. Enrollment in ICON was initiated in 2016, and the last patient was enrolled in late 2018. In a subcohort of under 95 patients, fresh tumor and matched uninvolved tissue were collected for in-depth immune analyses, with TCR sequencing among those analyses. DNA isolated from bulk tissue, without cell sorting, was used for TCR sequencing. The T-cell fraction in tumor and uninvolved lung tissue was obtained from TCR sequencing using the immunoSEQ assay. Per the original workflow: To analyze survival, patients were divided into a high T-cell fraction group (upper tertile) and a low T-cell fraction group (lower two tertiles), and the two groups were compared using a log-rank test. Paired tumor versus uninvolved lung differences in T-cell fraction were tested with a signed-rank test. The table was pulled from immuneACCESS by TCRdb, which kept in-frame rearrangements only. Such tables lose some clones; where checked, under half of the loss comes from unresolved V genes, and the rest has no known cause. That table is the source of V, J and clone size, and D and trimming were worked out from the DNA. The sample records fewer than 15,000 clones, approximately 80% of which are singletons. Of the sample, about 15% is held by the ten largest clones.

What the work shows at the level of the full study, not this receptor alone: Because assay coverage varied across patients depending on available tissue quantity, TCR sequencing was performed for only a subset of the cohort. Because different assays used different pieces of the same tissue, intratumor heterogeneity could not be separated from technical variation. No difference in TCR-derived T-cell fraction was observed between the flow cytometry-defined immunotypes IM1 (good prognosis) and IM2 (poor prognosis). Higher T cell infiltration in tumors than in uninvolved lung tissue was supported by TCRbeta sequencing, consistent with immunofluorescence CD3 counts.

The clonotype comes from a human donor with non-small cell lung cancer. The sequence is built from TRBV2 and TRBJ2-1; 8 nucleotides in the junction match TRBD2. Sequencing was carried out using uninvolved lung tissue not adjacent to the tumor. The nucleotide sequence is given as TGTGCCAGCAGTGGAACCCCGTGGAGAAGGACTAGCTTGTACAATGAGCAGTTCTTC. This yields the protein CASSGTPWRRTSLYNEQFF.